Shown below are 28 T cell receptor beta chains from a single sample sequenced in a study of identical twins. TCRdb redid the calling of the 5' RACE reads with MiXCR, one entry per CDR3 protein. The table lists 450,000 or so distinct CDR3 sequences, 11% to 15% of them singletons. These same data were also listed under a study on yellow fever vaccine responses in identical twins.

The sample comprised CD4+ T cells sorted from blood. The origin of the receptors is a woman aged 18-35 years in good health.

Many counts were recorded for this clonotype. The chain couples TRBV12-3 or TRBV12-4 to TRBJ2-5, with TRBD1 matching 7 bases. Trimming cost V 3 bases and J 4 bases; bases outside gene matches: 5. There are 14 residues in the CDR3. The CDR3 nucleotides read TGTGCCAGCAGTTTCACCTCAGGGGGAGAGACCCAGTACTTC. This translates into CASSFTSGGETQYF.

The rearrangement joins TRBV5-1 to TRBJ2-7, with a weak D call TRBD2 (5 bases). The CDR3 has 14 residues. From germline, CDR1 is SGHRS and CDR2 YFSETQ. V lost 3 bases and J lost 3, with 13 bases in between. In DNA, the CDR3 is TGCGCCAGCAGCTCTGGTAATGGACTCTACGAGCAGTACTTC. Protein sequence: CASSSGNGLYEQYF.

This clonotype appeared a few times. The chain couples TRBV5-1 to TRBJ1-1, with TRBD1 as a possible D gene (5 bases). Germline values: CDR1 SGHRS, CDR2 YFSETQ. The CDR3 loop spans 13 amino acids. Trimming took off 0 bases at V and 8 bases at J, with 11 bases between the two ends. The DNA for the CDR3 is TGCGCCAGCAGCTTGGCCAGGGACGCAGAAGCTTTCTTT. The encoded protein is CASSLARDAEAFF.

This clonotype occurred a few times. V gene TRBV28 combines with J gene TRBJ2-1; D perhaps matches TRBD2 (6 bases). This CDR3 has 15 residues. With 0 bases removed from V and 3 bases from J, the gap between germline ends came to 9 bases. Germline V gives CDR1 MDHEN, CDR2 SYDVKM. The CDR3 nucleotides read TGTGCCAGCAGTTTATGGGGAGGAGTCTACAATGAGCAGTTCTTC. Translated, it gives CASSLWGGVYNEQFF.

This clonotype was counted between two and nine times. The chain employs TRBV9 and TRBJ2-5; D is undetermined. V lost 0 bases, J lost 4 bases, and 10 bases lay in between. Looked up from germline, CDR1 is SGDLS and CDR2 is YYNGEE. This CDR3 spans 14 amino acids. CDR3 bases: TGTGCCAGCAGCGTAGATACCATTTTAGAGACCCAGTACTTC. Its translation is CASSVDTILETQYF.

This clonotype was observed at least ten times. DNA for the CDR3: TGTGCCAGCAGCTTAGGATGGAACAATGAGCAGTTCTTC. It codes for CASSLGWNNEQFF. The chain employs TRBV7-2 and TRBJ2-1; D remains ambiguous. The germline V gene encodes CDR1 SGHTA and CDR2 FQGNSA. The CDR3 covers 13 residues. Trimming took 1 base from V and 5 from J, leaving 6 bases between them.

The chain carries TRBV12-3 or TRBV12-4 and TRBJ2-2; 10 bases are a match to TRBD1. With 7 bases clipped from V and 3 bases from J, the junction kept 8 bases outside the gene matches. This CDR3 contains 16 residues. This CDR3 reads CASTIAGTGDTGELFF. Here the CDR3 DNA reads TGTGCCAGCACTATCGCCGGGACAGGGGACACCGGGGAGCTGTTTTTT.

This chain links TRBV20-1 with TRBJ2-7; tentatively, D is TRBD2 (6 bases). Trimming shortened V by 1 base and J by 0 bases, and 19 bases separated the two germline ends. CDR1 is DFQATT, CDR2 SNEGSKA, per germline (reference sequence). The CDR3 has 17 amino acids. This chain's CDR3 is CSARGGAGPTSSYEQYF. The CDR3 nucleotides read TGCAGTGCTAGAGGTGGCGCGGGGCCCACTTCCTCCTACGAGCAGTACTTC.

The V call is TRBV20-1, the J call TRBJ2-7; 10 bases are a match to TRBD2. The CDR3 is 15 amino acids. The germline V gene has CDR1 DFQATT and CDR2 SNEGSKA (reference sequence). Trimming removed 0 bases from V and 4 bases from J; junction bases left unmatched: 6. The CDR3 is CSARDSASGSYEQYF. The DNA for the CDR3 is TGCAGTGCTAGAGATTCGGCTAGCGGGAGTTACGAGCAGTACTTC.

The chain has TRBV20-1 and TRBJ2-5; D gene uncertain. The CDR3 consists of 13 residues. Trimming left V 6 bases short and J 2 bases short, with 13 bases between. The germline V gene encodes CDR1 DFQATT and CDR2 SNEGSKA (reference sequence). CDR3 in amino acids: CSAPRRLQETQYF. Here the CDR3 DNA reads TGCAGTGCCCCTCGACGGTTACAAGAGACCCAGTACTTC.

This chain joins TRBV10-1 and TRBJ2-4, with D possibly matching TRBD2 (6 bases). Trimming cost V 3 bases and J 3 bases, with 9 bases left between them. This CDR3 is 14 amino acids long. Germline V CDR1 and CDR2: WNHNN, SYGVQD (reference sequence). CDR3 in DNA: TGCGCCAGCAGTGACGGCGGGGACAAAAACATTCAGTACTTC. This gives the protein CASSDGGDKNIQYF.

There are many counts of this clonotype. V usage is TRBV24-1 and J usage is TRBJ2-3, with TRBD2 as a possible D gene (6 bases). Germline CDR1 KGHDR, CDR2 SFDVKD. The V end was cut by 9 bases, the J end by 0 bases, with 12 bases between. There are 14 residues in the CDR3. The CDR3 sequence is CATRRGASTDTQYF. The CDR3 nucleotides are TGTGCCACCCGGAGGGGCGCTAGCACAGATACGCAGTATTTT.

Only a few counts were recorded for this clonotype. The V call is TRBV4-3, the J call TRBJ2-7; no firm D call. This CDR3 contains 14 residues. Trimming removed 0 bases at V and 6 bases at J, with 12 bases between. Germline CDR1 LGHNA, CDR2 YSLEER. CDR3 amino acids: CASSQETPDPEQYF. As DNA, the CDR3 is TGCGCCAGCAGCCAAGAGACCCCCGACCCCGAGCAGTACTTC.

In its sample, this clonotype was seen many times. The CDR3 coding sequence is TGTGCCAGCAGCTTAGCAGGTCCCCAGTACTTC. This sequence encodes CASSLAGPQYF. The chain employs TRBV7-2 and TRBJ2-5, with D unresolved. The length of the CDR3 is 11 residues. Deletions cut 0 bases from V and 9 bases from J, with 5 bases between. The germline CDR1 and CDR2 sequences are SGHTA and FQGNSA.

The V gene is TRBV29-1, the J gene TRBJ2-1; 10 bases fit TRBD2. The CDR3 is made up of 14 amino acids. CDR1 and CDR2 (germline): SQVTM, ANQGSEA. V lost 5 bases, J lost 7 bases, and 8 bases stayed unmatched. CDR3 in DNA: TGCAGCGTTCGTGGACTAGCGGCCGGAAATGAGCAGTTCTTC. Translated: CSVRGLAAGNEQFF.

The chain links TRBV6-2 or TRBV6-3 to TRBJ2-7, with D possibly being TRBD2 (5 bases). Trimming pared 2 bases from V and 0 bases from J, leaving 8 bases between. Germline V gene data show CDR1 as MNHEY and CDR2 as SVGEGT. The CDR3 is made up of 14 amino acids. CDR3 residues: CASSYSTSSYEQYF. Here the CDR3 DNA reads TGTGCCAGCAGTTACAGCACTAGCTCCTACGAGCAGTACTTC.

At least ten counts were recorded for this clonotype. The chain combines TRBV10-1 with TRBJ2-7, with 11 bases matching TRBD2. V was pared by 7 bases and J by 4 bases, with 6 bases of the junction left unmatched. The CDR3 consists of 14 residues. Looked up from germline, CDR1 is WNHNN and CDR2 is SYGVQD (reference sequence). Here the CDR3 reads CASTWRTSGYEQYF. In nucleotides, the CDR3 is TGCGCCAGCACATGGAGGACTAGCGGGTACGAGCAGTACTTC.

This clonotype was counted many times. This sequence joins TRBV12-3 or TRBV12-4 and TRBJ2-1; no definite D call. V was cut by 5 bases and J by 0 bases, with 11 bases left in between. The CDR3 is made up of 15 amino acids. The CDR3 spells CASSALDASYNEQFF. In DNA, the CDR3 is TGTGCCAGCAGTGCCCTAGACGCCTCCTACAATGAGCAGTTCTTC.

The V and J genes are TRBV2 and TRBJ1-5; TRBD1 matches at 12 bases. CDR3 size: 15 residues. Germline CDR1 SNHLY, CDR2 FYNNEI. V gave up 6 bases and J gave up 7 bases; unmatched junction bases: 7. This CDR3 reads CASSDLGQGAQPQHF. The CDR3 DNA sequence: TGTGCCAGCAGCGATCTGGGACAGGGGGCACAGCCCCAGCATTTT. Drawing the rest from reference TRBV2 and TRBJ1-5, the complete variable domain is EPEVTQTPSHQVTQMGQEVILRCVPISNHLYFYWYRQILGQKVEFLVSFYNNEISEKSEIFDDQFSVERPDGSNFTLKIRSTKLEDSAMYFCASSDLGQGAQPQHFGDGTRLSIL.

The CDR3 coding sequence is TGTGCCAGCAGTACCGGGACAGGGGCCACAGATACGCAGTATTTT. Translating gives CASSTGTGATDTQYF. The V call is TRBV7-9, the J call TRBJ2-3, with 10 nucleotides matching TRBD1. CDR3 size: 15 residues. Germline CDR1 and CDR2: SEHNR and FQNEAQ (reference sequence). V lost 6 bases and J lost 2; bases outside the gene matches: 5.

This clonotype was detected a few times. The CDR3 DNA reads TGTGCCAGCAGCCGGGACCCGGGACCCCCCGTCTCGGCAGATACGCAGTATTTT. As protein: CASSRDPGPPVSADTQYF. The gene calls are TRBV6-1 and TRBJ2-3; possibly TRBD1 or TRBD2 for D (5 bases each). Germline V gives CDR1 MNHNS, CDR2 SASEGT. The CDR3 has 18 residues. V was cut by 6 bases and J by 4 bases, with 26 bases left in between.

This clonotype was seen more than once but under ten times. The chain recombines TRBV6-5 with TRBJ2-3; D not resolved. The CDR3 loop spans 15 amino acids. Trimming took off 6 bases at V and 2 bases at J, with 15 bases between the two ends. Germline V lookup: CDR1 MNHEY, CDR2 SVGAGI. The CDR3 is CASRLKTVDTDTQYF. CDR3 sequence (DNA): TGTGCCAGCAGATTAAAGACGGTAGACACAGATACGCAGTATTTT.

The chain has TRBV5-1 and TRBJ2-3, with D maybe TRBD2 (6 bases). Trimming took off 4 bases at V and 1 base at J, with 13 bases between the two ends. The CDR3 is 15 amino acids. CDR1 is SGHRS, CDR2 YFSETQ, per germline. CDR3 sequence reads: CASSVDWGGTDTQYF. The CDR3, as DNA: TGCGCCAGCAGCGTGGACTGGGGGGGCACAGATACGCAGTATTTT.

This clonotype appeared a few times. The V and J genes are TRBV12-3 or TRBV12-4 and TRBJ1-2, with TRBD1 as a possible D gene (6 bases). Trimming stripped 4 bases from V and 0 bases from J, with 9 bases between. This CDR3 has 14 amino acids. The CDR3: CASSYRTANYGYTF. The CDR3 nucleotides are TGTGCCAGCAGTTATAGGACAGCTAACTATGGCTACACCTTC.

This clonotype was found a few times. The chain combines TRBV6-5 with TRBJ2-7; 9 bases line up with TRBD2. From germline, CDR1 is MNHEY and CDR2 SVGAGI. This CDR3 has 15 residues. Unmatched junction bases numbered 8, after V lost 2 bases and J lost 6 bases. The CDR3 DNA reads TGTGCCAGCAGTTACCCAAGCGGGGGGCATTCCGAGCAGTACTTC. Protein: CASSYPSGGHSEQYF.

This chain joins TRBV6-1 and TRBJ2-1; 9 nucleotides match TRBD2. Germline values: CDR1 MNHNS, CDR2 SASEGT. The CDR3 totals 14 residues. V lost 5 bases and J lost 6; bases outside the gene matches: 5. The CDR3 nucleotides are TGTGCCAGCAGTATTAGCGGGAGCTCCAATGAGCAGTTCTTC. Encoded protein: CASSISGSSNEQFF.

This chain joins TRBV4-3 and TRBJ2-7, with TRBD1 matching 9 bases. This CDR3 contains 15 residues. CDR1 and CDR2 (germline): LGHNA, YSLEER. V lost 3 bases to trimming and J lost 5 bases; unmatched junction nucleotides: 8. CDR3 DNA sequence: TGCGCCAGCAGCCAGAGACAGGGGGGTGTCAACGAGCAGTACTTC. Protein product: CASSQRQGGVNEQYF.

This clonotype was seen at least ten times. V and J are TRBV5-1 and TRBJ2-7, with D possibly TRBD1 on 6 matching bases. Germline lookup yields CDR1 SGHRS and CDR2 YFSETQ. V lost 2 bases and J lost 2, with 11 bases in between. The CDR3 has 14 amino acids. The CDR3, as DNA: TGCGCCAGCAGCTTCTCGGACAGTGCCTACGAGCAGTACTTC. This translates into CASSFSDSAYEQYF.